This paragraph covers one T cell receptor beta chain sequence. Its matching antigen is unknown. In preparing the TRB cDNA libraries, 5' RACE with UMI labels was used. TCRdb re-called the 5' RACE reads; one entry per CDR3 protein, DNA not given. Its listing shows under 30,000 distinct CDR3 sequences. In germline, CDR1 is LGHDT, CDR2 YNNKEL (reference sequence). CDR3 length: 15 amino acids. The data are from a study of CXCR3-negative and CXCR3-positive naive CD8 T cells. Turning to the study itself: The TRB read total, around 140 million, broke down to about 1.5 +/- 0.3 million reads per library. Study-wide points: Diversity was high in both naive subsets and much lower in memory cells.

Sequencing was carried out using memory CD8+ T cells from blood. The V gene is TRBV3-1, the J gene TRBJ2-1. This clonotype was obtained from a human donor in good health. Some clones in this sample may be carry-over from other donors' samples. The CDR3 is CASSRMIGTYNEQFF.